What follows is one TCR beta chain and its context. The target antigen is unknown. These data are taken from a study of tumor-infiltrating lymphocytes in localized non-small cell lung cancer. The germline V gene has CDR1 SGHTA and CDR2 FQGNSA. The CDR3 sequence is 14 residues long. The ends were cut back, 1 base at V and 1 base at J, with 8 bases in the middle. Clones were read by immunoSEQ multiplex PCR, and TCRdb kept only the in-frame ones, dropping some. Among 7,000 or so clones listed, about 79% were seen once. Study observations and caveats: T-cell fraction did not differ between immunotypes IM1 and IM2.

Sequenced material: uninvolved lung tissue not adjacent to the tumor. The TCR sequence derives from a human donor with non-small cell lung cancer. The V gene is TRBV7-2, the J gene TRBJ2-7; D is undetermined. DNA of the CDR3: TGTGCCAGCAGCTTAGGTTCACAGTCCTACGAGCAGTACTTC. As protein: CASSLGSQSYEQYF.